Following are 15 T cell receptor beta chains from one sample sequenced in a study of blood T cell repertoires in COVID-19. Produced via immunoSEQ multiplex PCR; TCRdb's table is partial and in-frame only. Here the sample spans 200,000 to 250,000 clones, 85% to 90% being singletons. The sequencing sample was made of PBMCs or T cells enriched from blood (not recorded which). The receptors stem from a woman aged 45-65 years who had recovered from COVID-19.

The chain uses TRBV28 and TRBJ2-2; the match to TRBD2 covers 8 bases. V gave up 7 bases and J gave up 4 bases; unmatched junction bases: 17. The CDR3 is made up of 18 amino acids. The germline CDR1 and CDR2 sequences are MDHEN and SYDVKM. The CDR3 protein is CASTKLGRASGGTGELFF. The DNA of the CDR3 is TGTGCCAGCACCAAATTAGGGAGGGCCAGCGGGGGCACCGGGGAGCTGTTTTTT. Full variable domain (outside the CDR3, taken from reference TRBV28 and TRBJ2-2): DVKVTQSSRYLVKRTGEKVFLECVQDMDHENMFWYRQDPGLGLRLIYFSYDVKMKEKGDIPEGYSVSREKKERFSLILESASTNQTSMYLCASTKLGRASGGTGELFFGEGSRLTVL.

This clone was observed a handful of times. V is TRBV5-1 and J is TRBJ2-2; 8 nucleotides match TRBD1. J lost 5 bases, V lost 3 bases, and 6 bases had no gene match. Germline V CDR1 and CDR2: SGHRS, YFSETQ. The CDR3 covers 15 residues. CDR3 in amino acids: CASSSRDRSTGELFF. CDR3 nucleotides: TGCGCCAGCAGCTCCAGGGACAGGTCAACCGGGGAGCTGTTTTTT. The full variable domain, in which reference TRBV5-1 and TRBJ2-2 provide the parts outside the CDR3, is KAGVTQTPRYLIKTRGQQVTLSCSPISGHRSVSWYQQTPGQGLQFLFEYFSETQRNKGNFPGRFSGRQFSNSRSEMNVSTLELGDSALYLCASSSRDRSTGELFFGEGSRLTVL.

The V call is TRBV19, the J call TRBJ1-5; D is ambiguous. CDR1 and CDR2 (germline): LNHDA, SQIVND (reference sequence). V shed 1 base and J shed 2 bases, with 9 bases lying between them. The CDR3 totals 15 residues. CDR3 amino acids: CASSIVVAGNQPQHF. The CDR3 DNA reads as TGTGCCAGTAGTATAGTGGTGGCTGGCAATCAGCCCCAGCATTTT.

The chain is built from TRBV6-5 and TRBJ1-1; maybe TRBD1 (6 bases). CDR1 and CDR2 (germline): MNHEY, SVGAGI. CDR3 length: 15 residues. V was cut by 4 bases and J by 9 bases, with 21 bases left in between. The CDR3 DNA follows: TGTGCCAGCAGTTTAGGTGTGGGTATAGGGACACAAGCTTTCTTT. It codes for CASSLGVGIGTQAFF.

The J gene is TRBJ1-2, the V gene TRBV19, with 9 nucleotides matching TRBD1. Trimming removed 6 bases from V and 4 bases from J; junction bases left unmatched: 12. Germline V gives CDR1 LNHDA, CDR2 SQIVND (reference sequence). This CDR3 contains 16 residues. The CDR3 DNA is TGTGCCAGTAGCCGTCACCGGGACAGGGCGAGCTATGGCTACACCTTC. As protein: CASSRHRDRASYGYTF.

Of note for this clone: The junction does not match germline at one end; this may be a read error. The genes are TRBV15 and TRBJ2-7; the match to TRBD1 covers 9 bases. CDR1 is LNHNV, CDR2 YYDKDF, per germline (reference sequence). The CDR3 consists of 14 residues. The CDR3 spells CATNRVGTGPEQYF. DNA for the CDR3: TGTGCCACCAACAGAGTAGGGACAGGGCCCGAGCAGTACTTC. Drawing the rest from reference TRBV15 and TRBJ2-7, the complete variable domain is DAMVIQNPRYQVTQFGKPVTLSCSQTLNHNVMYWYQQKSSQAPKLLFHYYDKDFNNEADTPDNFQSRRPNTSFCFLDIRSPGLGDTAMYLCATNRVGTGPEQYFGPGTRLTVT.

The rearrangement links TRBV27 to TRBJ2-1, with TRBD1 matching over 7 bases. Germline values: CDR1 MNHEY, CDR2 SMNVEV (reference sequence). The CDR3 loop spans 16 amino acids. J gave up 9 bases and V 5 bases, and 16 bases lay outside the gene matches. For the CDR3, the DNA is TGTGCCAGCAGTCCGAGACCCGGGACAGACTTCTTTGAGCAGTTCTTC. It encodes CASSPRPGTDFFEQFF.

This clone was seen a single time. V usage is TRBV7-6 and J usage is TRBJ2-2, with a tentative D call TRBD2 (6 bases). CDR1 and CDR2 (germline): SGHVS, FNYEAQ. The CDR3 is 15 residues long. Trimming cost V 5 bases and J 8 bases, with 18 bases left between them. The CDR3 protein is CASSPLGTGVGELFF. CDR3 nucleotide sequence: TGTGCCAGCAGCCCCCTTGGGACTGGGGTGGGGGAGCTGTTTTTT.

This clone was counted only a few times. This chain connects TRBV5-8 to TRBJ1-1; TRBD1 agrees at 7 bases. CDR3 size: 15 residues. The junction had 6 bases not matched to a gene; V was cut back by 4 bases and J by 0 bases. Germline V gives CDR1 SGHTS, CDR2 YDEGEE. Written as DNA, the CDR3 is TGTGCCAGCAGCGCCCAAGACAGGGTGAACACTGAAGCTTTCTTT. Residues: CASSAQDRVNTEAFF. The whole variable domain, remainder taken from reference TRBV5-8 and TRBJ1-1, is EAGVTQSPTHLIKTRGQQATLRCSPISGHTSVYWYQQALGLGLQFLLWYDEGEERNRGNFPPRFSGRQFPNYSSELNVNALELEDSALYLCASSAQDRVNTEAFFGQGTRLTVV.

This chain joins TRBV9 and TRBJ2-3, with 12 positions matching TRBD2. The germline V gene has CDR1 SGDLS and CDR2 YYNGEE. V dropped 2 bases and J dropped 7; count of bases not matched to a gene: 11. The CDR3 length is 17 residues. CDR3 DNA: TGTGCCAGCAGCGTTTCAAGGCTAGCGGGAGGGCTAAATACGCAGTATTTT. Its protein is CASSVSRLAGGLNTQYF. The variable domain in full, with the rest retrieved from reference TRBV9 and TRBJ2-3, is DSGVTQTPKHLITATGQRVTLRCSPRSGDLSVYWYQQSLDQGLQFLIQYYNGEERAKGNILERFSAQQFPDLHSELNLSSLELGDSALYFCASSVSRLAGGLNTQYFGPGTRLTVL.

This clone was picked up one time. Relative to the germline gene, one junction end is altered; a read error may explain this. This chain uses TRBV7-7 with TRBJ2-7, with TRBD1 matching over 7 bases. Germline-derived CDR1 and CDR2 are SSHAT and FNYEAQ (reference sequence). The CDR3 runs 15 residues. This CDR3 is CASSPGTASSYEQYF. As DNA, the CDR3 is TGTGCTAGCAGCCCAGGGACAGCCAGTAGCTACGAGCAGTACTTC.

V is TRBV7-2 and J is TRBJ1-1, with TRBD1 matching over 9 bases. The CDR3 has 14 residues. From germline, CDR1 is SGHTA and CDR2 FQGNSA. V gave up 2 bases and J gave up 5 bases; unmatched junction bases: 3. CDR3 in amino acids: CASSLYRGRTEAFF. In DNA form, the CDR3 reads TGTGCCAGCAGCTTATACAGGGGGCGTACTGAAGCTTTCTTT. Full variable domain (remainder filled in from reference TRBV7-2 and TRBJ1-1): GAGVSQSPSNKVTEKGKDVELRCDPISGHTALYWYRQSLGQGLEFLIYFQGNSAPDKSGLPSDRFSAERTGGSVSTLTIQRTQQEDSAVYLCASSLYRGRTEAFFGQGTRLTVV.

The chain employs TRBV27 and TRBJ2-1; 7 bases line up with TRBD2. V trimming: 6 bases; J trimming: 10 bases; junction bases outside the gene matches: 3. Per germline, CDR1 MNHEY and CDR2 SMNVEV (reference sequence). CDR3 size: 11 residues. Here the CDR3 reads CASSMGGEQFF. The CDR3 coding sequence is TGTGCCAGCAGCATGGGGGGGGAGCAGTTCTTC.

This chain uses TRBV5-4 with TRBJ2-1; the match to TRBD2 covers 9 bases. CDR1 SGHNT and CDR2 YYREEE come from the germline V gene (reference sequence). The CDR3 is 15 residues long. V gave up 4 bases and J gave up 7 bases; unmatched junction bases: 9. CDR3 amino acids: CASSGKGLAENEQFF. The CDR3 DNA reads TGTGCCAGCAGCGGCAAGGGACTAGCAGAGAATGAGCAGTTCTTC.

The CDR3: CASSFWTGTAQPGELFF. The DNA of the CDR3 is TGTGCCAGCAGTTTCTGGACCGGGACAGCCCAGCCCGGGGAGCTGTTTTTT. The chain uses TRBV28 and TRBJ2-2; TRBD1 matches 7 bases. Germline trimming cut 3 bases from V and 6 bases from J; bases unmatched to any gene: 13. This CDR3 comprises 17 residues. Per germline, CDR1 MDHEN and CDR2 SYDVKM.